Listed below are T cell receptor beta chains from one sample, sequenced in a study of blood T cell repertoires in COVID-19. Here immunoSEQ multiplex PCR was the method, and the copy in TCRdb shows in-frame clones only, minus some. The sample yields approximately 270,000 clones, 88% seen once. Sequenced sample: peripheral blood. The origin of the receptors is an elderly man with acute or convalescent COVID-19. Each CDR3 is given with its conserved first and last residue. A D gene is named only where the DNA matches it firmly.

v_gene: TRBV3-1/TRBV3-2; len: 12; d_gene: .; CDR3aa: CASSQDLSVQYF
v_gene: TRBV4-2; len: 14; d_gene: TRBD1; CDR3aa: CASSQGQGTYEQYF
v_gene: TRBV7-2; len: 15; d_gene: TRBD2; CDR3aa: CASSPQTSGSETQYF
v_gene: TRBV6-5; len: 14; d_gene: TRBD1; CDR3aa: CASSWGQGGIEQYF
v_gene: TRBV6-5; len: 15; d_gene: TRBD1; CDR3aa: CASRSGGAGTDTQYF
v_gene: TRBV18; len: 17; d_gene: .; CDR3aa: CASSILGTAEIDYGYTF
v_gene: TRBV6-6; len: 15; d_gene: TRBD2; CDR3aa: CASSYSTSGPGEQYF
v_gene: TRBV6-6; len: 14; d_gene: .; CDR3aa: CASTRTGSNQPQHF
v_gene: TRBV7-3; len: 13; d_gene: .; CDR3aa: CASSLNTYNEQFF
v_gene: TRBV12-3/TRBV12-4; len: 13; d_gene: .; CDR3aa: CASSFWRYQPQHF
v_gene: TRBV19; len: 14; d_gene: TRBD2; CDR3aa: CASSALAGGYEQYF